This entry is about one TCR beta chain. Its antigen is currently unknown. The entry originates in a study of cytomegalovirus exposure and HLA in healthy donors. General study points: The study listed about 150 cytomegalovirus-associated TCR beta chains.

The table came from immunoSEQ multiplex PCR; TCRdb's copy has only in-frame clones and leaves some out. Of about 300,000 clones listed, approximately 87% are singletons. The germline V gene has CDR1 MDHEN and CDR2 SYDVKM. This CDR3 spans 16 amino acids. V shed 6 bases and J 2 bases; nucleotides not matched to a gene: 7. The TCR sequence derives from a woman between 18 and 30 years old in good health and CMV-seronegative. The chain recombines TRBV28 with TRBJ2-4; 10 bases fit TRBD2. The specimen sequenced was PBMCs. DNA of the CDR3: TGTGCCAGCAGCATCGTTACTAGCGGGACCAAAAACATTCAGTACTTC. Protein product: CASSIVTSGTKNIQYF. The full variable domain, rest sourced from reference TRBV28 and TRBJ2-4, is DVKVTQSSRYLVKRTGEKVFLECVQDMDHENMFWYRQDPGLGLRLIYFSYDVKMKEKGDIPEGYSVSREKKERFSLILESASTNQTSMYLCASSIVTSGTKNIQYFGAGTRLSVL.